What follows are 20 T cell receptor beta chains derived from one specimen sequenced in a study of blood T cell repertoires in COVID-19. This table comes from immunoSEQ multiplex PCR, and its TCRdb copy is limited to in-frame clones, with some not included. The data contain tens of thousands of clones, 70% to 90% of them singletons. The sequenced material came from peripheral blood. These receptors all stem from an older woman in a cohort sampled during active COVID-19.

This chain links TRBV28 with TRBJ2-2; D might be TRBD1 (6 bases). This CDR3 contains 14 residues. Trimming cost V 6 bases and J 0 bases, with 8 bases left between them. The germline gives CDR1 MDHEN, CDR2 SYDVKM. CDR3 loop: CASRRQANTGELFF. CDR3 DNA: TGTGCCAGCAGGAGACAGGCGAACACCGGGGAGCTGTTTTTT.

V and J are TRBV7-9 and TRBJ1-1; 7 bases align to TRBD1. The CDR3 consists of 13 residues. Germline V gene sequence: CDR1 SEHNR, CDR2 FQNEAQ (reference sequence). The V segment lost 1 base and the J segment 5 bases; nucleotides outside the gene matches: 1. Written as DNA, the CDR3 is TGTGCCAGCAGCTTAGAGGGGGCTACTGAAGCTTTCTTT. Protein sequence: CASSLEGATEAFF.

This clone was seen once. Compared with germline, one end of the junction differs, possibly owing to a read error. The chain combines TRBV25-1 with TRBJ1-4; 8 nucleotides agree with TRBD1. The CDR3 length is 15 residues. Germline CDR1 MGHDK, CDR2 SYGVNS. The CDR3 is CASSDSSTGDEELFF. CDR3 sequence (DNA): TGTGCCAGCAGTGACTCCTCGACAGGGGATGAAGAACTGTTTTTT.

CDR3 DNA sequence: TGTGCCAGCAGCCTGACTAGCGGGAGAGATACGCAGTATTTT. Amino acid sequence: CASSLTSGRDTQYF. The genes are TRBV7-2 and TRBJ2-3, with 12 bases identical to TRBD2. The V and J ends lost 5 bases and 5 bases, in that order; junction bases with no gene match: 2. The germline V gene encodes CDR1 SGHTA and CDR2 FQGNSA. This CDR3 spans 14 amino acids.

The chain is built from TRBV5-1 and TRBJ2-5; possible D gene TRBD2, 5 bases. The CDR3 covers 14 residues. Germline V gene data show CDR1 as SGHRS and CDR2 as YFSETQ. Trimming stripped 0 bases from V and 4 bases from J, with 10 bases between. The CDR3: CASSLVLAPETQYF. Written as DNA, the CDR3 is TGCGCCAGCAGCTTGGTGCTAGCTCCAGAGACCCAGTACTTC.

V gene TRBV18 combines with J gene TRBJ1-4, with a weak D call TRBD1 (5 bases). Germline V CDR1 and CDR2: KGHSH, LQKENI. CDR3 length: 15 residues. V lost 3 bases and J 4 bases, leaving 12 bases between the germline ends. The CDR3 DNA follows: TGTGCCAGCTCACCGGACACGGCTATTAATGAAAAACTGTTTTTT. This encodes CASSPDTAINEKLFF.

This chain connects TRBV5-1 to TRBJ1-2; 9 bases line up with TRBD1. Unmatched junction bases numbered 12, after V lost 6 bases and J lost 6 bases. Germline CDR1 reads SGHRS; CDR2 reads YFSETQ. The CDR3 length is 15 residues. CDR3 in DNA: TGCGCCAGCACCACTGGACAGGGGCCACTTAATGGCTACACCTTC. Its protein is CASTTGQGPLNGYTF.

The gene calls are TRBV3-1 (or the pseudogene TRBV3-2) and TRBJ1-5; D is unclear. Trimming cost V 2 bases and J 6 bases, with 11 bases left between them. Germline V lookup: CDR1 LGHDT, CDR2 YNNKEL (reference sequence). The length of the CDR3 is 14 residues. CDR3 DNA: TGTGCCAGCAGCCAATGGGGTGAGGGTCAGCCCCAGCATTTT. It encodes CASSQWGEGQPQHF.

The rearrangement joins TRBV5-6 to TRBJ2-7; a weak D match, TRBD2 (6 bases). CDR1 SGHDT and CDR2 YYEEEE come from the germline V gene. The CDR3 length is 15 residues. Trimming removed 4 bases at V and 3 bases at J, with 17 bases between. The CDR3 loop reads CASSGPGLSIYEQYF. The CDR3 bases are TGTGCCAGCAGCGGACCGGGACTTAGTATCTACGAGCAGTACTTC. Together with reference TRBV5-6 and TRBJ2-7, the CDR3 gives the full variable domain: DAGVTQSPTHLIKTRGQQVTLRCSPKSGHDTVSWYQQALGQGPQFIFQYYEEEERQRGNFPDRFSGHQFPNYSSELNVNALLLGDSALYLCASSGPGLSIYEQYFGPGTRLTVT.

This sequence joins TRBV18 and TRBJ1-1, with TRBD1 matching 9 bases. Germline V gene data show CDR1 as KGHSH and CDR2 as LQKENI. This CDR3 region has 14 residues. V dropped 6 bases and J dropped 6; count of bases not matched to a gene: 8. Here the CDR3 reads CASSLQGANPEAFF. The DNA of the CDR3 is TGTGCCAGCTCCCTACAGGGGGCTAACCCTGAAGCTTTCTTT.

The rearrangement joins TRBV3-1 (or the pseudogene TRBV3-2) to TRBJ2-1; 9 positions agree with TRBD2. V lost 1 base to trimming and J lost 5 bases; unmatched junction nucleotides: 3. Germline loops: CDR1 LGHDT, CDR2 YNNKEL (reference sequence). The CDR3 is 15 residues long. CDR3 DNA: TGTGCCAGCAGCCAAGGTGCTAGCGGGAACAATGAGCAGTTCTTC. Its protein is CASSQGASGNNEQFF.

DNA of the CDR3: TGTGCCAGCAGTTTTGGGACAGGGACCTACGAGCAGTACTTC. Amino acids: CASSFGTGTYEQYF. The chain joins TRBV27 to TRBJ2-7; 9 bases map to TRBD1. V trimming: 3 bases; J trimming: 2 bases; junction bases outside the gene matches: 2. CDR3 length equals 14 residues. Germline V lookup: CDR1 MNHEY, CDR2 SMNVEV (reference sequence).

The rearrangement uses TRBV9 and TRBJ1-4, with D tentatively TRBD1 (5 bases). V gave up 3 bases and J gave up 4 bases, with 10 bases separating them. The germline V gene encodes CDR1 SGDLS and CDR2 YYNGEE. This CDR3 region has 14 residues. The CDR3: CASSGGGSNEKLFF. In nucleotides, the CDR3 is TGTGCCAGCAGCGGGGGCGGGAGTAATGAAAAACTGTTTTTT.

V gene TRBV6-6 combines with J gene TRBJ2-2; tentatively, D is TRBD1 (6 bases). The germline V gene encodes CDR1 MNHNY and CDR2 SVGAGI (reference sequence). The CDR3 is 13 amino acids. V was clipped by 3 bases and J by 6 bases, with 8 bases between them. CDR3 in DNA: TGTGCCAGCAGTTATGAGGGGGCCGGGGAGCTGTTTTTT. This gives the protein CASSYEGAGELFF.

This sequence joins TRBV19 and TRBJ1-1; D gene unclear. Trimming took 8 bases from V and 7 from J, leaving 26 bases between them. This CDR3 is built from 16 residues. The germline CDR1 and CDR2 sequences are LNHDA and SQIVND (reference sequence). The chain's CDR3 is CASQASEIRRVGEAFF. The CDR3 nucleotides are TGTGCCAGTCAAGCCTCAGAGATCCGGAGGGTCGGTGAAGCTTTCTTT.

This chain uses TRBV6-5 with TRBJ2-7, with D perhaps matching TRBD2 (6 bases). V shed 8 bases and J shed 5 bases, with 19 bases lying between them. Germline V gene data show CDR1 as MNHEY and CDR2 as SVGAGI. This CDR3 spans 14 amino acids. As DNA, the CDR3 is TGTGCCAGCTCAGAAGGGCGGGGTTTAGACGAGCAGTACTTC. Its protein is CASSEGRGLDEQYF.

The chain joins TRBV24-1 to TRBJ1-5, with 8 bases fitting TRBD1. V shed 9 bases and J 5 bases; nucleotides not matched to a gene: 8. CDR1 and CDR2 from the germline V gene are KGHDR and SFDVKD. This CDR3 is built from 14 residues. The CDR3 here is CATAGTGYDQPQHF. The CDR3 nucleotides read TGTGCCACCGCTGGGACAGGCTACGATCAGCCCCAGCATTTT.

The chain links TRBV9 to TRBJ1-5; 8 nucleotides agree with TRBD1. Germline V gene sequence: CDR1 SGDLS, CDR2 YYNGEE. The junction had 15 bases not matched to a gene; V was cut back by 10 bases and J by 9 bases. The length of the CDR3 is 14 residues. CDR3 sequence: CAARQGAGWGPQHF. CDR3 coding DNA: TGTGCCGCCCGCCAGGGGGCGGGTTGGGGGCCCCAGCATTTT.

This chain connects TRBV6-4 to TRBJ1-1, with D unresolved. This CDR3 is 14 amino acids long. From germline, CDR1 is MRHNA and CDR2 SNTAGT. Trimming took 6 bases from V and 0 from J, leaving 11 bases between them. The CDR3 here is CASRGGLLNTEAFF. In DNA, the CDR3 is TGTGCCAGCAGGGGTGGACTTTTGAACACTGAAGCTTTCTTT.

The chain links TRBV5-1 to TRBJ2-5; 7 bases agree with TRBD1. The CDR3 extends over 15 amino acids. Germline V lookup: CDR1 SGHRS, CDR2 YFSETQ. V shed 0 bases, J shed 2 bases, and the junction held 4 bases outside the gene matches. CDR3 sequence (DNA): TGCGCCAGCAGCTTGGTCGAGGGGGCTCAAGAGACCCAGTACTTC. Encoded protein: CASSLVEGAQETQYF.